Listed below are T cell receptor beta chains from one sample, sequenced in a study of T cells in Graves' hyperthyroidism and ophthalmopathy. TCRdb re-called the multiplex PCR reads through MiXCR, storing one row per CDR3 protein. The table lists roughly 250,000 distinct CDR3 sequences, about 20% of them singletons. Sequencing input: blood. These receptors all stem from a man aged 25-40 years with Graves' ophthalmopathy. Both conserved end residues are part of each CDR3. A D gene is named only where the DNA matches it firmly. For some rows the clone size is stated as once, few or many, or as a class when expanded; others skip it.

j_call,d_call,v_call,clone_size,cdr3_aa,cdr3_nt
TRBJ1-5,-,TRBV19,-,CASSITGGGTNQPQHF,TGTGCCAGTAGTATAACTGGAGGGGGAACCAATCAGCCCCAGCATTTT
TRBJ2-7,TRBD2,TRBV30,-,CAWSVKREGRHEQYF,TGTGCCTGGAGTGTTAAGCGGGAGGGTCGGCACGAGCAGTACTTC
TRBJ2-1,-,TRBV5-1,many,CASSFRSSSYNEQFF,TGCGCCAGCAGCTTCCGATCGAGCTCCTACAATGAGCAGTTCTTC
TRBJ2-3,-,TRBV30,many,CAWSFGGYTDTQYF,TGTGCCTGGAGTTTCGGCGGTTACACAGATACGCAGTATTTT
TRBJ2-7,TRBD2,TRBV30,-,CAWSPNGLAGYREQYF,TGTGCCTGGAGTCCAAATGGACTAGCGGGATATCGCGAGCAGTACTTC
TRBJ2-2,TRBD2,TRBV20-1,-,CSAMGLAGGQAGELFF,TGCAGTGCTATGGGACTAGCGGGAGGTCAAGCCGGGGAGCTGTTTTTT
TRBJ1-2,-,TRBV6-1,-,CASSEGDTVKAYTF,TGTGCCAGCAGTGAAGGGGACACGGTAAAAGCCTACACCTTC
TRBJ1-2,TRBD1,TRBV2,many,CASILRTGGNYGYTF,TGTGCCAGCATTTTGCGGACAGGGGGTAACTATGGCTACACCTTC
TRBJ2-7,TRBD2,TRBV6-1,once,CASRGGLAKTYEQYF,TGTGCCAGCAGGGGGGGACTAGCGAAGACCTACGAGCAGTACTTC
TRBJ1-5,-,TRBV28,-,CASLTALEPQHF,TGTGCCAGCTTAACAGCCTTAGAGCCCCAGCATTTT
TRBJ2-5,-,TRBV3-1,few,CASSQGGHETQYF,TGTGCCAGCAGCCAGGGAGGACACGAGACCCAGTACTTC
TRBJ2-7,TRBD2,TRBV6-1,-,CASSSGLAGGFEQYF,TGTGCCAGCAGTTCTGGACTAGCGGGAGGGTTCGAGCAGTACTTC
TRBJ2-3,-,TRBV11-3,many,CASSPPERGTDTQYF,TGTGCCAGCAGCCCGCCGGAGCGGGGCACAGATACGCAGTATTTT
TRBJ2-7,TRBD2,TRBV29-1,-,CSVEEGSSGTLLEQYF,TGCAGCGTTGAAGAAGGCTCTAGCGGGACCCTACTGGAGCAGTACTTC
TRBJ2-5,-,TRBV2,-,CASSLGGQLQETQYF,TGTGCCAGCAGTTTGGGGGGACAACTCCAAGAGACCCAGTACTTC
TRBJ2-7,TRBD2,TRBV20-1,many,CSARGDYTYEQYF,TGCAGTGCCAGAGGGGACTATACCTACGAGCAGTACTTC
TRBJ1-1,-,TRBV28,many,CASRAFAESLGTEAFF,TGTGCCAGCAGAGCCTTCGCGGAGTCTTTAGGGACTGAAGCTTTCTTT
TRBJ2-2,-,TRBV12-3/TRBV12-4,many,CASTLRLAIGTGELFF,TGTGCCAGCACCCTGAGGCTAGCGATCGGCACCGGGGAGCTGTTTTTT